These T cell receptor beta chains were read from a single sample in a study of vaccination and CD4 T cells after COVID-19. MiXCR was run by TCRdb on the PCR reads, yielding one entry per CDR3 protein. The sample has several thousand distinct CDR3 sequences; about a third are singletons. These receptors have no identified antigens. Sequencing used CD4+ T cells from blood, cultured in vitro. These receptor sequences come from a human donor in good health. CDR3s include the opening cysteine and the closing phenylalanine or tryptophan. The D gene is left open where the match is weak. Only some rows state a clone size, as once, few, many or a class for expanded clones.

>TRBJ1-1|TRBV30|.|.
TGTGCCTGGATAAAGGGGGGACTCAGGGGTAGTGAAGCTTTCTTT
CAWIKGGLRGSEAFF
>TRBJ2-7|TRBV20-1|TRBD1|.
TGCAGTGCAGACCGGGACAGGGATTTTGGGAGTCACGAGCAGTACTTC
CSADRDRDFGSHEQYF
>TRBJ1-5|TRBV29-1|.|once
TGCAGCGTCGTGAATGAGATGGCCCAGCATTTT
CSVVNEMAQHF
>TRBJ1-5|TRBV20-1|.|few
TGCAGTGCTAGATCGGATATCAATCAGCCCCAGCATTTT
CSARSDINQPQHF
>TRBJ1-5|TRBV19|.|.
TGTGCCAGTAGAGGATTCGGGGCCCGCAATCAGCCCCAGCATTTT
CASRGFGARNQPQHF
>TRBJ1-5|TRBV6-5|.|few
TGTGCCAGCAGTTACCAGCCCCAGCATTTT
CASSYQPQHF
>TRBJ2-5|TRBV20-1|.|.
TGCAGTGCCCTGTCCGGGGAGACCCAGTACTTC
CSALSGETQYF
>TRBJ2-7|TRBV5-1|.|.
TGCGCCAGCAGCCCGTCGGGGGACATCTACGAGCAGTACTTC
CASSPSGDIYEQYF
>TRBJ2-2|TRBV27|.|medium-sized
TGTGCCAGCCGCCCTTACCCCGAGCCTGGGGAGCTGTTTTTT
CASRPYPEPGELFF
>TRBJ2-1|TRBV6-1|TRBD2|.
TGTGCCAGCAGTCGGACTAGCGGGGTGGCCAATGAGCAGTTCTTC
CASSRTSGVANEQFF
>TRBJ1-2|TRBV19|.|.
TGTGCCAGTAGTATAGCAGGGGTGTTATATGGCTACACCTTC
CASSIAGVLYGYTF
>TRBJ2-1|TRBV23-1|.|.
TGCGCCAGCAGTCAGGGGATCTACAATGAGCAGTTCTTC
CASSQGIYNEQFF
>TRBJ2-1|TRBV6-1|.|.
TGTGCCAGCACCCCCCGGGGGCTCGGTGACAATGAGCAGTTCTTC
CASTPRGLGDNEQFF
>TRBJ1-6|TRBV5-1|.|few
TGCGCCAGCAGCTTGGGACAGAATAATTCACCCCTCCACTTT
CASSLGQNNSPLHF
>TRBJ1-5|TRBV20-1|.|few
TGCAGTGCTAGAGATGCCAGTTCCAGGGGAAGCAATCAGCCCCAGCATTTT
CSARDASSRGSNQPQHF
>TRBJ2-7|TRBV2|TRBD1|.
TGTGCCAGCAGTGTCGGGGACAGTCCTACGACTGGGTACTTC
CASSVGDSPTTGYF
>TRBJ2-3|TRBV20-1|TRBD2|.
TGCAGTGCCGATCTAGCGGGGGGTGAGGATACGCAGTATTTT
CSADLAGGEDTQYF
>TRBJ2-2|TRBV20-1|.|.
TGCAGTGCTAACCGGGGACTTGGGGTCACCGGGGAGCTGTTTTTT
CSANRGLGVTGELFF
>TRBJ1-1|TRBV5-8|.|.
TGTGCCAGCAGCTTGATTGGGATCACTGAAGCTTTCTTT
CASSLIGITEAFF
>TRBJ1-2|TRBV12-3/TRBV12-4|.|.
TGTGCCAGCAGTTACTCCACCACCCGACAGGGCTACACCTTC
CASSYSTTRQGYTF
>TRBJ2-7|TRBV28|TRBD2|.
TGTGCCAGCACGACCAGCGGGGGGGCCTACGAGCAGTACTTC
CASTTSGGAYEQYF
>TRBJ2-5|TRBV6-1|.|.
TGTGCCAGCGGCCCCCGAGAGGGGGGACAGCGAGAGACCCAGTACTTC
CASGPREGGQRETQYF
>TRBJ2-3|TRBV10-3|TRBD1|.
TGTGCCATTCGAAACGACAGGGGGTTAGTAGATACGCAGTATTTT
CAIRNDRGLVDTQYF